The 9 T cell receptor beta chains below come from one sample, sequenced in a study of control samples from healthy donors and cancer patients. Method: immunoSEQ multiplex PCR; TCRdb's copy keeps in-frame clones and lacks some. The repertoire holds some 79,000 clones, with roughly 84% as singletons. Input material: blood. The receptors come from a woman between 50 and 59 years old in good health.

V and J are TRBV6-5 and TRBJ2-6; tentatively, D is TRBD2 (5 bases). Trimming cost V 6 bases and J 0 bases, with 9 bases left between them. CDR1 and CDR2 (germline): MNHEY, SVGAGI. The CDR3 has 15 amino acids. The CDR3 DNA reads TGTGCCAGCAGCCTCGGGAACTCTGGGGCCAACGTCCTGACTTTC. Protein sequence: CASSLGNSGANVLTF.

The table lists this clone with a count of one. The V call is TRBV19, the J call TRBJ1-2; D unclear. Trimming stripped 6 bases from V and 0 bases from J, with 8 bases between. CDR3 length equals 13 residues. The V gene's germline CDR1 is LNHDA and CDR2 SQIVND (reference sequence). DNA of the CDR3: TGTGCCAGTAGGATGGACCCTAACTATGGCTACACCTTC. The encoded protein is CASRMDPNYGYTF.

The CDR3 sequence is CASSFTGDQWQPQHF. The CDR3 nucleotides read TGTGCCAGTAGTTTCACAGGCGATCAGTGGCAGCCCCAGCATTTT. The chain is built from TRBV19 and TRBJ1-5, with D perhaps TRBD1 (5 bases). The CDR3 consists of 15 residues. The ends were cut back, 5 bases at V and 7 bases at J, with 18 bases in the middle. The V gene's germline CDR1 is LNHDA and CDR2 SQIVND (reference sequence).

This chain connects TRBV7-8 to TRBJ1-4, with D possibly being TRBD1 (6 bases). Germline CDR1 SGHVS, CDR2 FQNEAQ. Trimming took 6 bases from V and 8 from J, leaving 16 bases between them. The CDR3 spans 14 residues. CDR3 residues: CASSPQDSLEKLFF. Here the CDR3 DNA reads TGTGCCAGCAGTCCCCAGGACAGCCTCGAAAAACTGTTTTTT.

This chain links TRBV19 with TRBJ2-1; TRBD1 might be the D (7 bases). Between the trimmed V and J ends, which lost 8 bases and 0 bases, there was a span of 8 bases. The CDR3 covers 13 residues. CDR1 and CDR2 (germline): LNHDA, SQIVND (reference sequence). Here the CDR3 DNA reads TGTGCCAGTCAGGGGGGCTCCTACAATGAGCAGTTCTTC. Its translation: CASQGGSYNEQFF.

The J gene is TRBJ2-3, the V gene TRBV27; weak D call: TRBD2 (5 bases). CDR1 and CDR2 from the germline V gene are MNHEY and SMNVEV (reference sequence). The CDR3 contains 13 residues. Trimming removed 8 bases from V and 1 base from J, with 10 bases in between. The CDR3 nucleotides read TGTGCCAGCCAAGGAGGACGCACAGATACGCAGTATTTT. As protein: CASQGGRTDTQYF.

This chain uses TRBV28 with TRBJ1-1, with 11 bases matching TRBD1. Losses at the gene ends were 8 bases for V and 11 bases for J; bases not matched to a gene: 10. Germline V CDR1 and CDR2: MDHEN, SYDVKM. The CDR3 consists of 13 residues. The CDR3 DNA reads TGTGCCAGCCACCGTGGACAGGGGGCGGGGGCTTTCTTT. It is translated as CASHRGQGAGAFF.

The chain employs TRBV2 and TRBJ1-2; D gene uncertain. The CDR3 has 13 residues. Germline CDR1 reads SNHLY; CDR2 reads FYNNEI. Trimming left V 7 bases short and J 4 bases short, with 13 bases between. DNA for the CDR3: TGTGCCAGCAAAAGGGCACAGACCTATGGCTACACCTTC. This encodes CASKRAQTYGYTF.

The chain has TRBV7-9 and TRBJ2-7; 12 bases fit TRBD2. The germline V gene encodes CDR1 SEHNR and CDR2 FQNEAQ (reference sequence). This CDR3 has 15 amino acids. V was clipped by 7 bases and J by 6 bases; unmatched bases: 10. The CDR3 loop is CASTSLAGGPSEQYF. CDR3 sequence (DNA): TGTGCCAGCACCTCTCTAGCGGGAGGGCCTAGCGAGCAGTACTTC.